This T cell receptor (beta chain) comes out of a study of CD8 T cells in Susac syndrome. This CDR3 is 13 amino acids long. CDR1 is SGHRS and CDR2 is YFSETQ in the germline V gene. Trimming pared 3 bases from V and 6 bases from J, leaving 13 bases between. RNA was extracted with the RNeasy kit, and a quantity of roughly 0.5 to 1 ug was reverse transcribed using random hexamers. The amplification used immunoSEQ multiplex PCR on TCR beta CDR3; it spanned 54 Vbeta and 13 Jbeta. Each CDR3 protein is one row after TCRdb ran MiXCR on the immunoSEQ multiplex PCR reads. This sample has about 150,000 distinct CDR3 sequences, with approximately 95% found just once. This clonotype appeared a single time.

The sequence derives from a human donor with Susac syndrome. The rearrangement links TRBV5-1 to TRBJ2-7; TRBD2 might be the D (6 bases). Sequenced: CD4+ T cells from PBMCs. The CDR3 DNA follows: TGCGCCAGCAGCTATCCGGGCGGGGCCGAGCAGTACTTC. It is translated as CASSYPGGAEQYF.